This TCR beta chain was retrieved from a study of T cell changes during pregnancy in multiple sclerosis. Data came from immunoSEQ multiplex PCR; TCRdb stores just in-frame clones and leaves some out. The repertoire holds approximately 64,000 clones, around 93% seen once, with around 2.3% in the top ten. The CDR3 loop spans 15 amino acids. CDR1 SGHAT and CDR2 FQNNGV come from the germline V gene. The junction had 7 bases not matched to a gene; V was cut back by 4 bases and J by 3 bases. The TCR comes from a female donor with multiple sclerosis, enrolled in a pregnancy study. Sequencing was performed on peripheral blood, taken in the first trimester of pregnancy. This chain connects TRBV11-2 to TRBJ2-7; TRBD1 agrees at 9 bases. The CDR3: CASSSTGGAGYEQYF. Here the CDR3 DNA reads TGTGCCAGCAGCTCCACAGGGGGCGCGGGCTACGAGCAGTACTTC.